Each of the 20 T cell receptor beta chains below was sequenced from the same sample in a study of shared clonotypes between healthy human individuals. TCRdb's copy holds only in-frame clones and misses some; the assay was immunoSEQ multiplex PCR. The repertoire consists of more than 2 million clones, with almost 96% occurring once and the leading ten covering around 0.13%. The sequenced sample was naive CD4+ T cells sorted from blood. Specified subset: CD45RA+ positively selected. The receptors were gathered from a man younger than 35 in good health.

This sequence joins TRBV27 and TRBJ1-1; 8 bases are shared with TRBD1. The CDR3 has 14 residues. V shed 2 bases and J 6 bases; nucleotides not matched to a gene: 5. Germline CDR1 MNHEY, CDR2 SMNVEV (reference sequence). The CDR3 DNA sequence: TGTGCCAGCAGTTTAGGCAGGGGGCAGTCTGAAGCTTTCTTT. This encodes CASSLGRGQSEAFF.

The CDR3: CASSPGQGIDSGANVLTF. In DNA form, the CDR3 reads TGCGCCAGCAGCCCGGGACAGGGGATTGACTCTGGGGCCAACGTCCTGACTTTC. The chain is built from TRBV5-1 and TRBJ2-6, with 10 bases fitting TRBD1. V was pared by 4 bases and J by 0 bases, with 7 bases of the junction left unmatched. The CDR3 contains 18 residues. Germline V gene sequence: CDR1 SGHRS, CDR2 YFSETQ.

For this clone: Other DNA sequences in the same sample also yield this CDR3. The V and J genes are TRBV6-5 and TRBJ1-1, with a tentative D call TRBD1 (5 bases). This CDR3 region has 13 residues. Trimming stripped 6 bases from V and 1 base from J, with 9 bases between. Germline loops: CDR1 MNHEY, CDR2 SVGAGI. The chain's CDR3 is CASSRDGNTEAFF. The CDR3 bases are TGTGCCAGCAGCCGGGACGGGAACACTGAAGCTTTCTTT.

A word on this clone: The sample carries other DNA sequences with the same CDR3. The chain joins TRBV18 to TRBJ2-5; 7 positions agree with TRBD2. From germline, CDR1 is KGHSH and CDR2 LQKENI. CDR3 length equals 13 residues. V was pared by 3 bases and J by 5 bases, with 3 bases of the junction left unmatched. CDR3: CASSPSGGETQYF. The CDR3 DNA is TGTGCCAGCTCACCCTCCGGGGGGGAGACCCAGTACTTC.

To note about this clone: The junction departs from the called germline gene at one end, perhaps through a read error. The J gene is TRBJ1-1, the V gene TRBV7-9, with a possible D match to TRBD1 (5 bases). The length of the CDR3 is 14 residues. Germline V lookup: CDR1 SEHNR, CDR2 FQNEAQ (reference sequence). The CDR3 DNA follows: TGTGCCAGCACCTTAGGGGCCGAGGGTATTGAAGCTTTCTTT. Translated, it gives CASTLGAEGIEAFF.

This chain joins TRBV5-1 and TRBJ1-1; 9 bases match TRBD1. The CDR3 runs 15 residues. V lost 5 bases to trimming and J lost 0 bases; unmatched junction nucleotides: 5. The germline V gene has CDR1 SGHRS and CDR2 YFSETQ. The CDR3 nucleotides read TGCGCCAGCAGTGGACAGGGGATCATGAACACTGAAGCTTTCTTT. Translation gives CASSGQGIMNTEAFF.

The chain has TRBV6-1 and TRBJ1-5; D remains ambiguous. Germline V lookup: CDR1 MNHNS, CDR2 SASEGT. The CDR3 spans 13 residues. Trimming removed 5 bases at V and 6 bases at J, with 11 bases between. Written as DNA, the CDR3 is TGTGCCAGCAGTATCGACCTGATTCAGCCCCAGCATTTT. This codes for CASSIDLIQPQHF.

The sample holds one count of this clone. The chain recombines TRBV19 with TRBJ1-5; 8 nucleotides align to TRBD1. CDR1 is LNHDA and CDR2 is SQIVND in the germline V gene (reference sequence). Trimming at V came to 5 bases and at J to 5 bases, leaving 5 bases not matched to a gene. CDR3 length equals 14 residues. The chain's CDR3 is CASSLRQGYQPQHF. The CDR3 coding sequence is TGTGCCAGTAGTCTCAGACAGGGGTATCAGCCCCAGCATTTT. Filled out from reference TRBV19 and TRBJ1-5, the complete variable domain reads DGGITQSPKYLFRKEGQNVTLSCEQNLNHDAMYWYRQDPGQGLRLIYYSQIVNDFQKGDIAEGYSVSREKKESFPLTVTSAQKNPTAFYLCASSLRQGYQPQHFGDGTRLSIL.

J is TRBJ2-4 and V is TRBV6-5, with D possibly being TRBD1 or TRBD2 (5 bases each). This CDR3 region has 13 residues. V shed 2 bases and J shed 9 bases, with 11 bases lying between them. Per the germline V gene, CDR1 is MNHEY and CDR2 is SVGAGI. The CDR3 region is CASSYEGDGIQYF. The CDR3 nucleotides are TGTGCCAGCAGTTACGAAGGGGACGGCATTCAGTACTTC.

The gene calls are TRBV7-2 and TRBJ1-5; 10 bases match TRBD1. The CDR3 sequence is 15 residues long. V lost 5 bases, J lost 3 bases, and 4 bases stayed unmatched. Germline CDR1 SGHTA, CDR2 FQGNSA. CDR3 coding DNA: TGTGCCAGCAGCAGACAGGGGGCGATCAATCAGCCCCAGCATTTT. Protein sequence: CASSRQGAINQPQHF.

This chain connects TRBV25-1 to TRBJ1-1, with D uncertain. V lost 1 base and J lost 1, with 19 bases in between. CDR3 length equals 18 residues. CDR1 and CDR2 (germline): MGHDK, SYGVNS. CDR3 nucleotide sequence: TGTGCCAGCAGTGAATCAAGAACAAGTTCTTTATGGAACACTGAAGCTTTCTTT. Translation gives CASSESRTSSLWNTEAFF.

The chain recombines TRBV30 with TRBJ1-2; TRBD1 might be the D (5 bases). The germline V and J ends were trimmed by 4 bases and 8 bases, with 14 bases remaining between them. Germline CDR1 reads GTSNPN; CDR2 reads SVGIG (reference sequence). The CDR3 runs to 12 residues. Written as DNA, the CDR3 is TGTGCCTGGATAACCGGGGGGTACGGCTACACCTTC. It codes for CAWITGGYGYTF.

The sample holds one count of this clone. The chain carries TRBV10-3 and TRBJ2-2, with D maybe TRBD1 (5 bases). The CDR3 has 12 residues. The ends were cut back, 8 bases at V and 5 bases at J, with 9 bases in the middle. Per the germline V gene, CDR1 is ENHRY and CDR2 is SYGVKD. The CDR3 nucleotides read TGTGCCATCGGTAGGGGAACCGGGGAGCTGTTTTTT. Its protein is CAIGRGTGELFF.

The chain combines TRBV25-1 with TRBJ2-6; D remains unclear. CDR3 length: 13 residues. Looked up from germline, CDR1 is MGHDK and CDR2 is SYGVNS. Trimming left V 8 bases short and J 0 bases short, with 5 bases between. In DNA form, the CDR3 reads TGTGCCAGCTCGAGCTCTGGGGCCAACGTCCTGACTTTC. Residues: CASSSSGANVLTF.

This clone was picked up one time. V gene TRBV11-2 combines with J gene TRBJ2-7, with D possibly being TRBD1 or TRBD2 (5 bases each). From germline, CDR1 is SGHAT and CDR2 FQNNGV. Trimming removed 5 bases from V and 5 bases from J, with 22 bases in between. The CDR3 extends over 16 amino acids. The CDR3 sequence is CASSEKDSFGVDEQYF. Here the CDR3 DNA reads TGTGCCAGCAGCGAAAAAGACAGCTTCGGGGTAGACGAGCAGTACTTC.

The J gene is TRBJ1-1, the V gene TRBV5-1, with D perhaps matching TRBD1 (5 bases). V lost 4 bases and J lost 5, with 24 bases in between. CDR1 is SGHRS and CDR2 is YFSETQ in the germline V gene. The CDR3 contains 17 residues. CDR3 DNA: TGCGCCAGCAGCAGGAATAACCCGGGACCGTCGTCGACTGAAGCTTTCTTT. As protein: CASSRNNPGPSSTEAFF. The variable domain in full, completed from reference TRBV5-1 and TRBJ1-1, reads KAGVTQTPRYLIKTRGQQVTLSCSPISGHRSVSWYQQTPGQGLQFLFEYFSETQRNKGNFPGRFSGRQFSNSRSEMNVSTLELGDSALYLCASSRNNPGPSSTEAFFGQGTRLTVV.

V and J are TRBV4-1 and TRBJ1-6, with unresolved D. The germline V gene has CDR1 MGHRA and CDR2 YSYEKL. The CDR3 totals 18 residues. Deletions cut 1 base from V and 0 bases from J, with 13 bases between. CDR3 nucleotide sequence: TGCGCCAGCAGCCAAGGAGGGATGCCGAGCTCCTATAATTCACCCCTCCACTTT. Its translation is CASSQGGMPSSYNSPLHF.

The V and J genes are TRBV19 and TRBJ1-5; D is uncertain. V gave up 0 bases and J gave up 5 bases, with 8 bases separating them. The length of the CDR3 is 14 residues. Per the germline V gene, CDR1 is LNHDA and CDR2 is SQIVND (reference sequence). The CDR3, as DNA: TGTGCCAGTAGTATAGAGTCCGCGCATCAGCCCCAGCATTTT. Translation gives CASSIESAHQPQHF.

The chain's CDR3 is CASSEVGNGPQHF. CDR3 nucleotides: TGTGCCAGCAGTGAAGTCGGTAACGGGCCCCAGCATTTT. The rearrangement links TRBV6-1 to TRBJ1-5; D not certain. This CDR3 region has 13 residues. V dropped 1 base and J dropped 9 bases, with 10 bases sitting between them. In germline, CDR1 is MNHNS, CDR2 SASEGT.

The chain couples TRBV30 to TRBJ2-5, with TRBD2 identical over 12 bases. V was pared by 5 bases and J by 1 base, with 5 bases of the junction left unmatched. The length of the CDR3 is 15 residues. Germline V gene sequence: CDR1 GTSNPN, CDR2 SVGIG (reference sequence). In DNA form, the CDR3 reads TGTGCCTGGGGAACGGGACTAGCGGGCCAAGAGACCCAGTACTTC. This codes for CAWGTGLAGQETQYF.